This TCR beta chain was sequenced in a study of cytomegalovirus exposure and HLA in healthy donors. Overall study results and limits: Earlier analysis looked at TCR beta V segments, and most were productive about 90% or about 30% of the time.

Note on this clone: Its antigen is unidentified.

In germline, CDR1 is LGHNA, CDR2 YSLEER. This CDR3 comprises 16 residues. Trimming took 0 bases from V and 8 from J, leaving 18 bases between them. In the PCR, 60 Vbeta and 13 Jbeta primers were used. Assay used: immunoSEQ multiplex PCR; TCRdb lists only in-frame clones, some missing. The table shows 190,000 or so clones, with 65% to 85% occurring only once. The sample consisted of PBMCs. This clonotype originated in a boy between 2 and 15 years old in good health and CMV-seronegative. This chain uses TRBV4-3 with TRBJ2-3, with D tentatively TRBD1 (5 bases). CDR3 in amino acids: CASSQERNRTPGTQYF. The DNA for the CDR3 is TGCGCCAGCAGCCAAGAGAGGAACAGGACCCCGGGTACGCAGTATTTT.